The following is a T cell receptor beta chain sequence with its context. The antigen remains unidentified. These data are taken from a study of cytomegalovirus exposure and HLA in healthy donors. Findings and limits, study-wide: The sole available immune exposure information was CMV serostatus.

The PCR was carried out with 60 Vbeta primers and 13 Jbeta primers. Generated by immunoSEQ multiplex PCR, the TCRdb table keeps only in-frame clones and is missing some. The sample lists 150,000 to 200,000 clones, roughly 85% occurring once. Though probably carrying unrecorded immune exposures, donors were nominally healthy at sampling. The CDR3 has 14 residues. V was clipped by 5 bases and J by 6 bases, with 13 bases between them. Germline V CDR1 and CDR2: LNHDA, SQIVND (reference sequence). Sequencing used PBMCs. This chain joins TRBV19 and TRBJ1-4; tentative D call: TRBD1 (6 bases). The clonotype was recovered from a man younger than 45 in good health and CMV-seropositive. DNA for the CDR3: TGTGCCAGTAGTCCGACAGGATCTTATGAAAAACTGTTTTTT. Translation gives CASSPTGSYEKLFF.